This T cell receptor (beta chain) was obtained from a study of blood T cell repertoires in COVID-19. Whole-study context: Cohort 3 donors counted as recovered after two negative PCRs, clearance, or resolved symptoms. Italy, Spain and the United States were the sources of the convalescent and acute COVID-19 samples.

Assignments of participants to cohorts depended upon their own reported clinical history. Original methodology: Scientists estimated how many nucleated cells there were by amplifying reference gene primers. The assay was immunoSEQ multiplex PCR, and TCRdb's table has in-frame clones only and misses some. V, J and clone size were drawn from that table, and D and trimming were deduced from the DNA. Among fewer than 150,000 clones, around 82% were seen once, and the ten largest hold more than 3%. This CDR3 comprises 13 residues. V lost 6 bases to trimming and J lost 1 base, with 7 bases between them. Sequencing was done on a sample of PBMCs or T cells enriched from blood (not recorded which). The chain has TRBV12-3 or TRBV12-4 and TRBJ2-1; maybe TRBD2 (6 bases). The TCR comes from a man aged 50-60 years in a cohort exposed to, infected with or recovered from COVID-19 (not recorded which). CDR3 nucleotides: TGTGCCAGCAGCGGGGGATCCTACAATGAGCAGTTCTTC. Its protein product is CASSGGSYNEQFF.